This T cell receptor beta chain is drawn from a study of OX40 agonist ivuxolimab in advanced cancers. Whole-study context: Intravenous ivuxolimab was administered to patients every 2 weeks at 0.01 to 10 mg/kg. Partial responses were observed in three patients, of whom one had hepatocellular carcinoma and two had cutaneous melanoma.

A remark on this clone: The antigen is unknown.

Study-wide points: Relative to CD4+ cells, CD8+ T cells on average had more expanded clones.

Clones were read by immunoSEQ multiplex PCR, and TCRdb kept only the in-frame ones, dropping some. The sample comprises about 59,000 clones, about 87% of which are singletons, and around 0.4% rests with the top ten. The CDR3 sequence is 15 residues long. Germline loops: CDR1 MGHRA, CDR2 YSYEKL. The V segment lost 3 bases and the J segment 7 bases; nucleotides outside the gene matches: 4. Source: CD4+ or CD8+ T cells sorted from blood, taken in a trial of the OX40 agonist ivuxolimab. The TCR sequence derives from an adult with an advanced solid tumor such as melanoma, head and neck, liver or kidney cancer. This chain links TRBV4-1 with TRBJ1-6; 9 nucleotides line up with TRBD1. CDR3 region: CASSQGQGWNSPLHF. For the CDR3, the DNA is TGCGCCAGCAGCCAGGGACAGGGATGGAATTCACCCCTCCACTTT.